Below are 18 T cell receptor beta chains sequenced from a single sample in a study of blood T cells in healthy people across ages. For the second PCR, which ran for roughly 7 to 11 cycles, a sample-barcoded 5' primer and a J-beta primer mix were used. MiXCR, applied by TCRdb to the 5' RACE reads, yields one record per CDR3 protein. The sample has about 580,000 distinct CDR3 sequences, less than 60% seen once; the top ten hold approximately 23%. The material sequenced was blood. Receptors were obtained from a man older than 75 in good health.

The chain links TRBV6-2 or TRBV6-3 to TRBJ2-6, with no clear D. The CDR3 contains 15 residues. Looked up from germline, CDR1 is MNHEY and CDR2 is SVGEGT. The V gene lost 6 bases and the J gene lost 4 bases, with 13 bases spanning the gap. The CDR3 sequence is CASSYLSGGANVLTF. The CDR3 DNA follows: TGTGCCAGCAGCTACCTGTCGGGCGGGGCCAACGTCCTGACTTTC.

With regard to this clonotype: One junction end does not reproduce the germline sequence, and a read error may be involved. The V gene is TRBV5-1, the J gene TRBJ2-7; D is possibly TRBD2 (7 bases). The CDR3 totals 15 residues. Germline loops: CDR1 SGHRS, CDR2 YFSETQ. CDR3 DNA sequence: TGCACCAGCAGCCCGGGGGGCAGGGTGACCTACGAGCAGTACTTC. As protein: CTSSPGGRVTYEQYF.

This clonotype was detected only once. The chain is built from TRBV30 and TRBJ2-5, with a weak D call TRBD1 (5 bases). Near its end, the DNA agrees better with TRBJ2-7, so the J call may be wrong. The germline gives CDR1 GTSNPN, CDR2 SVGIG (reference sequence). This CDR3 is built from 14 residues. CDR3 amino acids: CAWKSLRKGPEQYF. CDR3 sequence (DNA): TGTGCCTGGAAATCATTAAGGAAGGGGCCCGAGCAGTACTTC.

V is TRBV20-1 and J is TRBJ2-7; D unresolved. CDR1 is DFQATT and CDR2 is SNEGSKA in the germline V gene (reference sequence). The CDR3 loop spans 13 amino acids. The V and J ends lost 0 bases and 3 bases respectively, with 9 bases between them. DNA for the CDR3: TGCAGTGCTAGAGATGAGCAGATCTACGAGCAGTACTTC. Translating it yields CSARDEQIYEQYF.

Many counts were recorded for this clonotype. The chain carries TRBV6-5 and TRBJ1-2, with TRBD1 matching over 7 bases. The CDR3 covers 15 residues. Germline values: CDR1 MNHEY, CDR2 SVGAGI. V was pared by 6 bases and J by 2 bases, with 9 bases of the junction left unmatched. CDR3 sequence (DNA): TGTGCCAGCAGCCAAACAGGGGTTTCCAACTATGGCTACACCTTC. Encoded protein: CASSQTGVSNYGYTF.

The chain couples TRBV7-2 to TRBJ2-7, with D maybe TRBD2 (6 bases). CDR1 and CDR2 from the germline V gene are SGHTA and FQGNSA. The length of the CDR3 is 16 residues. Trimming cost V 2 bases and J 3 bases, with 17 bases left between them. This chain's CDR3 is CASSLRMGGDLYEQYF. For the CDR3, the DNA is TGTGCCAGCAGCTTAAGAATGGGGGGAGACCTCTACGAGCAGTACTTC.

This chain links TRBV5-1 with TRBJ2-2, with 8 bases lining up with TRBD2. Germline lookup yields CDR1 SGHRS and CDR2 YFSETQ. This CDR3 contains 15 residues. The V segment lost 2 bases and the J segment 4 bases; nucleotides outside the gene matches: 4. As DNA, the CDR3 is TGCGCCAGCAGCTTTGGTAGCGGGGCCACCGGGGAGCTGTTTTTT. Its translation is CASSFGSGATGELFF.

This clonotype appeared many times. This sequence joins TRBV6-6 and TRBJ1-6; D is ambiguous. The CDR3 totals 13 residues. In germline, CDR1 is MNHNY, CDR2 SVGAGI (reference sequence). V lost 5 bases, J lost 7 bases, and 9 bases lay in between. The CDR3 sequence: CASSRRYNSPLHF. The CDR3 DNA reads as TGTGCCAGCAGTCGCCGTTACAATTCACCCCTCCACTTT.

The chain employs TRBV5-1 and TRBJ2-7; no firm D call. V lost 0 bases and J 3 bases, leaving 7 bases between the germline ends. The CDR3 covers 13 residues. CDR1 and CDR2 (germline): SGHRS, YFSETQ. The CDR3 sequence is CASSLEAYYEQYF. CDR3 in DNA: TGCGCCAGCAGCTTGGAGGCTTACTACGAGCAGTACTTC. Full variable domain (outside the CDR3, taken from reference TRBV5-1 and TRBJ2-7): KAGVTQTPRYLIKTRGQQVTLSCSPISGHRSVSWYQQTPGQGLQFLFEYFSETQRNKGNFPGRFSGRQFSNSRSEMNVSTLELGDSALYLCASSLEAYYEQYFGPGTRLTVT.

CDR3 DNA sequence: TGCGCCAGCAGCTTGAGCGGGGGGGCAACCGGGGAGCTGTTTTTT. Amino acids: CASSLSGGATGELFF. The J gene is TRBJ2-2, the V gene TRBV5-1; 10 bases map to TRBD2. The CDR3 runs to 15 residues. Germline V gene sequence: CDR1 SGHRS, CDR2 YFSETQ. V dropped 1 base and J dropped 5; count of bases not matched to a gene: 2.

CDR3 nucleotides: TGCAGTGCCGATAGGGGACAGGTTCTGGACGACGAGCAGTACTTC. Encoded protein: CSADRGQVLDDEQYF. The rearrangement uses TRBV20-1 and TRBJ2-7; 8 bases fit TRBD1. The CDR3 is 15 residues long. Germline V CDR1 and CDR2: DFQATT, SNEGSKA (reference sequence). The ends lost 6 bases at V and 5 bases at J; junction bases unmatched: 15.

This clonotype has just a few counts. The chain carries TRBV3-1 and TRBJ2-1; D remains unclear. Trimming took 0 bases from V and 9 from J, leaving 12 bases between them. The CDR3 has 14 residues. Germline CDR1 reads LGHDT; CDR2 reads YNNKEL (reference sequence). The CDR3 here is CASSQESLNTEQFF. In DNA form, the CDR3 reads TGTGCCAGCAGCCAAGAGTCTCTCAATACTGAGCAGTTCTTC.

The V and J genes are TRBV7-2 and TRBJ2-3; no clear D. V was pared by 5 bases and J by 4 bases, with 16 bases between. Germline CDR1 SGHTA, CDR2 FQGNSA. CDR3 length: 15 residues. The CDR3 nucleotides are TGTGCCAGCAGCCCCCTGGGAACGGGCCCAGATACGCAGTATTTT. Translation: CASSPLGTGPDTQYF.

This chain connects TRBV7-8 to TRBJ2-5; the match to TRBD2 covers 7 bases. V shed 5 bases and J 2 bases; nucleotides not matched to a gene: 8. Germline V CDR1 and CDR2: SGHVS, FQNEAQ. The CDR3 is 15 residues long. The CDR3 DNA reads TGTGCCAGCAGCATTGTCCGGGGGGTACAAGAGACCCAGTACTTC. Its protein product is CASSIVRGVQETQYF.

The V and J genes are TRBV5-1 and TRBJ2-4; TRBD2 agrees at 9 bases. The DNA end is more similar to TRBJ2-7, so the J call may be wrong. The germline CDR1 and CDR2 sequences are SGHRS and YFSETQ. The CDR3 covers 14 residues. The DNA for the CDR3 is TGCGCCAGCAGCTTGTTATCAGCGGGAGGCGAGCAGTACTTC. Protein sequence: CASSLLSAGGEQYF.

This clonotype was observed a few times. The J gene is TRBJ2-1, the V gene TRBV5-1; no definite D call. The V and J ends lost 3 bases and 1 base respectively, with 11 bases between them. Germline V lookup: CDR1 SGHRS, CDR2 YFSETQ. The CDR3 has 15 amino acids. In DNA form, the CDR3 reads TGCGCCAGCAGCTCTTCGTCCAGGTCCTACAATGAGCAGTTCTTC. The encoded protein is CASSSSSRSYNEQFF.

Many counts were recorded for this clonotype. CDR3 sequence reads: CASSLVPGDQPQHF. CDR3 bases: TGCGCCAGCAGCTTGGTGCCGGGGGATCAGCCCCAGCATTTT. The V call is TRBV5-1, the J call TRBJ1-5, with a possible D match to TRBD1 (5 bases). The germline V gene encodes CDR1 SGHRS and CDR2 YFSETQ. Between the trimmed V and J ends, which lost 0 bases and 5 bases, there was a span of 9 bases. CDR3 length equals 14 residues.

This clonotype turned up a few times. The rearrangement joins TRBV7-3 to TRBJ1-1; D unresolved. V was trimmed by 0 bases and J by 1 base, leaving 6 bases between them. The CDR3 is 14 residues long. The germline gives CDR1 SGHTA, CDR2 FQGTGA. Here the CDR3 reads CASSLTRENTEAFF. CDR3 coding DNA: TGTGCCAGCAGCTTAACTCGGGAGAACACTGAAGCTTTCTTT.